One and the same sample provided the 12 T cell receptor beta chains below, sequenced in a study of radiotherapy plus CTLA-4 blockade in lung cancer. TCRdb's table, derived via immunoSEQ multiplex PCR, lists solely in-frame clones and lacks some. Here the sample spans roughly 58,000 clones, approximately 82% being singletons. The sequencing here drew on peripheral blood, taken from a patient treated with radiotherapy plus ipilimumab. The receptors stem from a human donor with non-small cell lung cancer whose response to radiotherapy plus ipilimumab could not be evaluated.

This chain uses TRBV6-1 with TRBJ1-2, with a tentative D call TRBD1 (6 bases). Trimming took 2 bases from V and 4 from J, leaving 14 bases between them. The germline CDR1 and CDR2 sequences are MNHNS and SASEGT. The CDR3 loop spans 15 amino acids. This chain's CDR3 is CASSEKQGPGYGYTF. For the CDR3, the DNA is TGTGCCAGCAGTGAAAAACAGGGCCCGGGCTATGGCTACACCTTC.

The chain uses TRBV6-5 and TRBJ1-2; 10 bases align to TRBD1. Per germline, CDR1 MNHEY and CDR2 SVGAGI. This CDR3 spans 16 amino acids. V lost 2 bases and J lost 6; bases outside the gene matches: 9. CDR3 protein: CASSYLPGQGRDGYTF. The CDR3, as DNA: TGTGCCAGCAGTTACCTCCCGGGACAGGGGAGAGATGGCTACACCTTC.

This clone was recorded once. J is TRBJ2-7 and V is TRBV25-1; D perhaps matches TRBD2 (6 bases). Per the germline V gene, CDR1 is MGHDK and CDR2 is SYGVNS. The germline V and J ends were trimmed by 3 bases and 3 bases, with 24 bases remaining between them. The CDR3 has 18 residues. The CDR3, as DNA: TGTGCCAGCAGTGAGCGATCGGTCGCCGGGGGATTTGACTACGAGCAGTACTTC. Translation: CASSERSVAGGFDYEQYF.

This clone has just one count. CDR3: CASKVQTGTYEQYF. The DNA of the CDR3 is TGTGCCAGTAAAGTCCAGACGGGGACCTACGAGCAGTACTTC. This chain connects TRBV19 to TRBJ2-7; D is possibly TRBD2 (5 bases). V lost 7 bases to trimming and J lost 2 bases, with 15 bases between them. The CDR3 is 14 amino acids. Germline V gene sequence: CDR1 LNHDA, CDR2 SQIVND (reference sequence). The full variable domain, rest sourced from reference TRBV19 and TRBJ2-7, is DGGITQSPKYLFRKEGQNVTLSCEQNLNHDAMYWYRQDPGQGLRLIYYSQIVNDFQKGDIAEGYSVSREKKESFPLTVTSAQKNPTAFYLCASKVQTGTYEQYFGPGTRLTVT.

The sample holds many counts of this clone. The rearrangement joins TRBV30 to TRBJ2-3, with TRBD2 matching 8 bases. Germline CDR1 and CDR2: GTSNPN and SVGIG (reference sequence). The CDR3 contains 15 residues. Germline trimming cut 0 bases from V and 8 bases from J; bases unmatched to any gene: 10. The CDR3 spells CAWSVLLAASGTQYF. CDR3 nucleotide sequence: TGTGCCTGGAGTGTTCTACTAGCGGCCTCCGGTACGCAGTATTTT.

The chain has TRBV11-3 and TRBJ2-7; possible D gene TRBD1, 6 bases. The CDR3 loop spans 13 amino acids. Trimming pared 5 bases from V and 1 base from J, leaving 9 bases between. Germline V gene sequence: CDR1 SGHNT, CDR2 YENEEA. The CDR3 reads CASSPQGSYEQYF. CDR3 coding DNA: TGTGCCAGCAGCCCACAGGGTTCCTACGAGCAGTACTTC.

This clone was seen only a few times. The chain uses TRBV7-9 and TRBJ2-7; D is possibly TRBD2 (5 bases). The germline V gene has CDR1 SEHNR and CDR2 FQNEAQ (reference sequence). The CDR3 loop spans 13 amino acids. V lost 6 bases to trimming and J lost 2 bases, with 11 bases between them. CDR3 in DNA: TGTGCCAGCAGTCCGGGGTGGGCCTACGAGCAGTACTTC. It codes for CASSPGWAYEQYF. Filled out from reference TRBV7-9 and TRBJ2-7, the complete variable domain reads DTGVSQNPRHKITKRGQNVTFRCDPISEHNRLYWYRQTLGQGPEFLTYFQNEAQLEKSRLLSDRFSAERPKGSFSTLEIQRTEQGDSAMYLCASSPGWAYEQYFGPGTRLTVT.

This clone has a single count. The J gene is TRBJ1-3, the V gene TRBV6-1, with TRBD1 as a possible D gene (5 bases). V dropped 0 bases and J dropped 0 bases, with 12 bases sitting between them. The CDR3 has 17 amino acids. Germline-derived CDR1 and CDR2 are MNHNS and SASEGT. In nucleotides, the CDR3 is TGTGCCAGCAGTGAAGCGGGGGGGAGTCTCTCTGGAAACACCATATATTTT. Its translation: CASSEAGGSLSGNTIYF.

The chain combines TRBV14 with TRBJ2-3, with 9 bases aligning to TRBD2. With 4 bases clipped from V and 2 bases from J, the junction kept 4 bases outside the gene matches. The CDR3 covers 15 residues. CDR1 and CDR2 (germline): SGHDN, FVKESK. The CDR3 DNA follows: TGTGCCAGCAGCCGGGGACTAGCTTCCACAGATACGCAGTATTTT. Its protein product is CASSRGLASTDTQYF.

This clone was seen a handful of times. The rearrangement uses TRBV5-1 and TRBJ1-1, with 10 bases lining up with TRBD1. The CDR3 contains 16 residues. The V and J ends lost 3 bases and 4 bases, in that order; junction bases with no gene match: 9. CDR1 and CDR2 (germline): SGHRS, YFSETQ. The CDR3 DNA is TGCGCCAGCAGCTCCGGGACAGGGGCCGGGACCACTGAAGCTTTCTTT. The encoded protein is CASSSGTGAGTTEAFF.

This sequence joins TRBV7-2 and TRBJ1-5; the D is unclear. The CDR3 covers 12 residues. Trimming pared 6 bases from V and 3 bases from J, leaving 6 bases between. Germline CDR1 SGHTA, CDR2 FQGNSA. CDR3: CASSFVNQPQHF. The CDR3 bases are TGTGCCAGCAGTTTCGTCAATCAGCCCCAGCATTTT.

The rearrangement links TRBV6-5 to TRBJ2-5, with TRBD1 matching 11 bases. The CDR3 spans 13 residues. With 0 bases clipped from V and 12 bases from J, the junction kept 3 bases outside the gene matches. Per the germline V gene, CDR1 is MNHEY and CDR2 is SVGAGI. The CDR3 sequence is CASSYSGQGVEYF. The CDR3 DNA reads as TGTGCCAGCAGTTACTCGGGACAGGGGGTCGAGTACTTC.